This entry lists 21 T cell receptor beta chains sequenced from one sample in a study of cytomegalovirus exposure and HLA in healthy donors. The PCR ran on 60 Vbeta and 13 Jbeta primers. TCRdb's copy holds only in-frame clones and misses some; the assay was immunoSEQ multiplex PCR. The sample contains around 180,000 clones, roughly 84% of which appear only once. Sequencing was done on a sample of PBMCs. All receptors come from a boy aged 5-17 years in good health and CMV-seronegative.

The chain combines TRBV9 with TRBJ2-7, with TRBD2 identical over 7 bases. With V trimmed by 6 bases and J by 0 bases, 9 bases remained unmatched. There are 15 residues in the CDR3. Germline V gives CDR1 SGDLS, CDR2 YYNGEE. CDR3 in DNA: TGTGCCAGCAATCCCGGAGCGGGACGCTCCTACGAGCAGTACTTC. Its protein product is CASNPGAGRSYEQYF.

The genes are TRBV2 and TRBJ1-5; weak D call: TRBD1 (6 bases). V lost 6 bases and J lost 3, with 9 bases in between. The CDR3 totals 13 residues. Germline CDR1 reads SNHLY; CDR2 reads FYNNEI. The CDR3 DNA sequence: TGTGCCAGCAGGGACAGTCTCAATCAGCCCCAGCATTTT. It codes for CASRDSLNQPQHF.

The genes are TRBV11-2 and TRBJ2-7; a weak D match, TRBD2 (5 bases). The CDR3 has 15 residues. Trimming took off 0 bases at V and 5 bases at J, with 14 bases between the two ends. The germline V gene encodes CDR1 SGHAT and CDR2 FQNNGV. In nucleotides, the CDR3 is TGTGCCAGCAGCTTAGAACGGGGTTCGAGTCACGAGCAGTACTTC. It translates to CASSLERGSSHEQYF.

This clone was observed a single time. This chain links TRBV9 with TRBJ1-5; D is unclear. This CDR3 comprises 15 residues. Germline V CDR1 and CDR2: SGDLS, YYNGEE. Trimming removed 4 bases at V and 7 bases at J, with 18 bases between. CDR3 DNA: TGTGCCAGCAGCTCTAGTAGTAGTGGAGAACAGCCCCAGCATTTT. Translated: CASSSSSSGEQPQHF.

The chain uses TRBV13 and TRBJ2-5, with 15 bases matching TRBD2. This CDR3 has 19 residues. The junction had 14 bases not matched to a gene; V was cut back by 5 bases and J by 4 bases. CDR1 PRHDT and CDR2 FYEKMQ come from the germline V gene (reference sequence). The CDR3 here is CASSRRWTSGRASGETQYF. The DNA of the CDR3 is TGTGCCAGCAGCCGTCGATGGACTAGCGGGAGGGCCTCCGGAGAGACCCAGTACTTC.

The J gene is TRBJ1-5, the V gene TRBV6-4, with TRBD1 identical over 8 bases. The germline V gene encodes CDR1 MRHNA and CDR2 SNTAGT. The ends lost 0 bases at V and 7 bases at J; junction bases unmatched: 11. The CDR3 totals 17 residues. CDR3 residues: CASSDSRERTGPQPQHF. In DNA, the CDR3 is TGTGCCAGCAGTGACTCGAGAGAGCGGACAGGGCCCCAGCCCCAGCATTTT.

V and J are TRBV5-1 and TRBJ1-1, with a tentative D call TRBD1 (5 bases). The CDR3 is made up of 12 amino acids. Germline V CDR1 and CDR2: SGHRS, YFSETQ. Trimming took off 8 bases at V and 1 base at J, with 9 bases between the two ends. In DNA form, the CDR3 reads TGCGCCAGTAAGACAGCGAACACTGAAGCTTTCTTT. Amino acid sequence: CASKTANTEAFF.

CDR3 sequence (DNA): TGTGCCAGCAGCTTCCGACTAGCGGACTACGAGCAGTACTTC. This gives the protein CASSFRLADYEQYF. This chain connects TRBV11-2 to TRBJ2-7, with 9 bases aligning to TRBD2. The CDR3 loop spans 14 amino acids. Unmatched junction bases numbered 3, after V lost 3 bases and J lost 3 bases. Germline-derived CDR1 and CDR2 are SGHAT and FQNNGV.

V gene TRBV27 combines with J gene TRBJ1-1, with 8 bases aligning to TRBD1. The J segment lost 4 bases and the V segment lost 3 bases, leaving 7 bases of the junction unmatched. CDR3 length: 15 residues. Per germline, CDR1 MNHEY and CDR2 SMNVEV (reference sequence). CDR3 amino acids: CASSLTGAGITEAFF. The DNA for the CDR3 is TGTGCCAGCAGTTTGACAGGGGCGGGGATCACTGAAGCTTTCTTT.

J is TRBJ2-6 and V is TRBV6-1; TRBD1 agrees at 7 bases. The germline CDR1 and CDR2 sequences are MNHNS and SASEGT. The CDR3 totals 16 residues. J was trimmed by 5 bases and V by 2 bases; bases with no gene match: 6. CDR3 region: CASSEQGGARANVLTF. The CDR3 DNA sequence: TGTGCCAGCAGTGAACAAGGGGGCGCTAGGGCCAACGTCCTGACTTTC.

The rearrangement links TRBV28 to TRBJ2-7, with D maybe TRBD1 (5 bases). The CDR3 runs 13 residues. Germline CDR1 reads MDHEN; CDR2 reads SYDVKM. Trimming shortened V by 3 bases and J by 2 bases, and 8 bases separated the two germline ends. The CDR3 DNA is TGTGCCAGCAGTTTTGCAGGGCCCTACGAGCAGTACTTC. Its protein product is CASSFAGPYEQYF. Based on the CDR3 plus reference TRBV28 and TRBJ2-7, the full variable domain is DVKVTQSSRYLVKRTGEKVFLECVQDMDHENMFWYRQDPGLGLRLIYFSYDVKMKEKGDIPEGYSVSREKKERFSLILESASTNQTSMYLCASSFAGPYEQYFGPGTRLTVT.

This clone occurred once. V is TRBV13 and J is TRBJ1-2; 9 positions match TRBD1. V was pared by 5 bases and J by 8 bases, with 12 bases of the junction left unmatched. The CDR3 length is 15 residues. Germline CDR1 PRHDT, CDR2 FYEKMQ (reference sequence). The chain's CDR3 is CASSVLNRGREGYTF. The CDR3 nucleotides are TGTGCCAGCAGCGTCCTGAACAGGGGGCGCGAAGGCTACACCTTC.

CDR3 sequence: CASSLLQAGGYGANVLTF. The CDR3 coding sequence is TGTGCCAGCAGCTTATTACAGGCAGGGGGGTATGGGGCCAACGTCCTGACTTTC. The chain recombines TRBV7-2 with TRBJ2-6, with TRBD1 as a possible D gene (7 bases). V was cut by 2 bases and J by 3 bases, with 17 bases left in between. CDR1 SGHTA and CDR2 FQGNSA come from the germline V gene. This CDR3 region has 18 residues. Based on the CDR3 plus reference TRBV7-2 and TRBJ2-6, the full variable domain is GAGVSQSPSNKVTEKGKDVELRCDPISGHTALYWYRQSLGQGLEFLIYFQGNSAPDKSGLPSDRFSAERTGGSVSTLTIQRTQQEDSAVYLCASSLLQAGGYGANVLTFGAGSRLTVL.

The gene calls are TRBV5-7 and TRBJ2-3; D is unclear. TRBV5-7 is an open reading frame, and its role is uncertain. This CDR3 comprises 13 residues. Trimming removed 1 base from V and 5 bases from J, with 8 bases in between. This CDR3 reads CASSLNVRDTQYF. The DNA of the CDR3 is TGTGCCAGCAGCTTGAATGTGAGAGATACGCAGTATTTT.

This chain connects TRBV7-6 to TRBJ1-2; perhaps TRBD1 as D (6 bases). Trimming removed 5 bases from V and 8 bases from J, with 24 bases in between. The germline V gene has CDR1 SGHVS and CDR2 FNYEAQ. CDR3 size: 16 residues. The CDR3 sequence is CASSPATELQRGGYTF. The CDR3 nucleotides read TGTGCCAGCAGCCCGGCGACAGAGCTCCAGAGGGGGGGCTACACCTTC.

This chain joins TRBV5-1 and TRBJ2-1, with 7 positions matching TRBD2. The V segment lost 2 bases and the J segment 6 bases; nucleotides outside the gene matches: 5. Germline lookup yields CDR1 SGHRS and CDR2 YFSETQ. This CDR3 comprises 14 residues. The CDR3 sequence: CASSFSGGGNEQFF. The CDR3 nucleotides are TGCGCCAGCAGCTTTTCGGGGGGTGGCAATGAGCAGTTCTTC.

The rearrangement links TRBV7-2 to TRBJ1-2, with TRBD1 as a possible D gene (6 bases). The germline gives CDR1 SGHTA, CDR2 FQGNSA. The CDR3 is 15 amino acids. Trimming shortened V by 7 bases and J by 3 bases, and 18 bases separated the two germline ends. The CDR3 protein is CASTPGGLMDYGYTF. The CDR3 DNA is TGTGCCAGCACCCCGGGGGGGCTGATGGACTATGGCTACACCTTC.

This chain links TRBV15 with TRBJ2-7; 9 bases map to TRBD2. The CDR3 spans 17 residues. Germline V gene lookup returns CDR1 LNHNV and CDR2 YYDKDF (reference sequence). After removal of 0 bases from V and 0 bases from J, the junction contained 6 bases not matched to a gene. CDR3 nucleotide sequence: TGTGCCACCAGCAGAGATGGAGGCGGGAGGGCCTCCTACGAGCAGTACTTC. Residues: CATSRDGGGRASYEQYF.

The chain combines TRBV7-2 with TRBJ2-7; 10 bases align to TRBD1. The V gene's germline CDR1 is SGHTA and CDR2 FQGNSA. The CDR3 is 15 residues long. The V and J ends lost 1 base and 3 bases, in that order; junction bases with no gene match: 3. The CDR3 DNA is TGTGCCAGCAGCTTAGAGGGACAGGGGCTCTACGAGCAGTACTTC. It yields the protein CASSLEGQGLYEQYF.

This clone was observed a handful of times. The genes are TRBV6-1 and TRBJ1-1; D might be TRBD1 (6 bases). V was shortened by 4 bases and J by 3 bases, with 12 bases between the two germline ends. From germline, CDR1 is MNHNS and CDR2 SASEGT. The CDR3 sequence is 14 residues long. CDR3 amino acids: CASSGTNRDTEAFF. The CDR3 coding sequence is TGTGCCAGCAGTGGGACAAACAGGGACACTGAAGCTTTCTTT.

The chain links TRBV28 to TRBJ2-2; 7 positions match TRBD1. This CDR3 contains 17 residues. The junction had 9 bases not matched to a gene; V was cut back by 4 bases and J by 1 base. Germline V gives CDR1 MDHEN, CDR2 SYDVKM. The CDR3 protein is CASSYPWTGKNTGELFF. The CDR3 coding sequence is TGTGCCAGCAGTTATCCCTGGACAGGAAAGAACACCGGGGAGCTGTTTTTT.